The text below deals with one T cell receptor beta chain. Its antigen is not yet known. No per-base quality is available; no much larger clone lies one base away. The data originate from a study of Graves' ophthalmopathy and Graves' hyperthyroidism (dated by TCRdb to about 2018). The study in broad terms: Peripheral blood was collected at initial diagnosis, before any treatment. In five to seven hyperthyroidism patients, T-cell repertoires of thyroid tissue and blood were compared. The study used signatures of the TCR beta repertoire to tell Graves' ophthalmopathy apart from Graves' hyperthyroidism and to predict which patients would progress to ophthalmopathy. The approximately 90 discovery patients were randomly split 7:3 into training and test sets. In total, 135 blood samples were TCR-sequenced: 40 to 45 ophthalmopathy, some 80 hyperthyroidism and approximately 17 hyperthyroidism-to-ophthalmopathy patients. To explore V-J signatures that distinguish ophthalmopathy from hyperthyroidism, a discovery set of 95 to 100 patients was enrolled, made up of more than 40 with ophthalmopathy and roughly 55 with stable hyperthyroidism. For independent validation, a separate cohort was made up of some 18 hyperthyroidism patients plus 17 patients who later progressed from hyperthyroidism to ophthalmopathy. Following sample collection, hyperthyroidism patients were given methimazole at a starting dose of 30 mg daily, and ophthalmopathy patients were given high-dose intravenous methylprednisolone. Points the paper makes about the study in general: Among expanded thyroid clonotypes with frequency above 0.001, most also showed up in blood, which suggests that blood repertoires may reflect the thyroid immune response. In validation, the model predicted ophthalmopathy progression with about 70% sensitivity and roughly 72% specificity; approximately 12 predicted patients were CT-confirmed with GO in a median of about 6.1 months. Sample size was not predetermined statistically, and investigators were not blinded to group allocation. In cross-validation, the 13-signature model distinguished ophthalmopathy from stable hyperthyroidism with less than 90% sensitivity and roughly 84% specificity, while in the test set the corresponding values were about 80% and 75%.

For repertoire sequencing, TCR beta CDR3 regions were amplified from RNA transcripts. HTBI primers and the Qiagen OneStep RT-PCR kit were used in a first-round RT-PCR, which was followed by a second-round multiplex PCR, size selection and purification. The libraries underwent paired-end sequencing with 100 bp reads on an Illumina HiSeq2000. On the study's bioinformatics: SOAPnuke was used for read processing, and reads with adapters, uncalled bases, a mean Phred below 15, or no exact constant-primer or identifier match were discarded. COPE v1.2.5 was used to merge high-quality paired reads. Unique nucleotide sequences were defined as clonotypes and aligned to IMGT TRB V, D and J references using MiTCR v1.1. Only V-J combinations with frequency above 0.0001 were analysed, covering over 99% of repertoires. A TCR clonal expansion and chaos score per V-J combination was defined as the ratio of F50 clonal expansion to chaos observed in the TCRdist matrix. Welch's t-statistics and random forest were used to reduce the features to approximately 13 V-J combinations, which were then used as input to a naive Bayes classifier. The similarity between thyroid and blood repertoires was quantified using the Morisita-Horn index. TCRdb reanalyzed the raw reads on its own, using fastp at Q25 for trimming and MiXCR for clone calling, and kept in-frame beta chains. Under each unique CDR3 protein, matching rows form one entry showing the most common genes and DNA. The V and J calls, along with clone size, are taken from TCRdb and not from the paper's own processing. Across this sample there are hundreds of thousands of distinct CDR3 sequences, with under 25% seen only once. The ten largest account for 2.5% to 3.5% of the sample.

A patient counted as having stable hyperthyroidism if there was no progression to ophthalmopathy within 18 months of follow-up. Patients with hyperthyroidism were aged 18 to 65 years, had been newly diagnosed, and had a disease duration of less than 2 months. Patients with other autoimmune diseases, uncontrolled infections, pregnancy or lactation were excluded. Diagnosis relied on clinical symptoms, serum thyroxine, TRAb, thyroid ultrasound and orbital computed tomography. Using Ficoll-Paque density gradient centrifugation, PBMCs were isolated from about 9.4 ml of fresh peripheral blood. Trizol reagent was used to extract the total RNA, and its quality was then checked on an Agilent 2100 Bioanalyzer. The sequenced sample consisted of peripheral blood. This sequence was found in a woman aged 18-29 years with stable Graves' hyperthyroidism. Donor details come from another sample of the same person, matched by shared clones.

This receptor carries the CDR3 CATSTGQANMAFF. The DNA is as follows: TGTGCCACCAGCACCGGACAGGCCAATATGGCTTTCTTT. The rearranged segments are TRBV15 and TRBJ1-1; TRBD1 aligns with 7 central bases. After removal of 4 bases from V and 11 bases from J, the junction retains 10 bases not matched to a gene. The germline V gene (reference sequence) sets CDR1 to LNHNV and CDR2 to YYDKDF. The CDR3 numbers 13 residues from cysteine through phenylalanine. Of the read, only the CDR3 DNA is kept; its 39 bases are in frame from base 1.